This TCR beta chain derives from a study of blood T cell repertoires in COVID-19 (dated by TCRdb to the early 2020s). Context from the whole study: The collaborator samples originated in the United States, Italy and Spain and spanned the acute and convalescent phases of COVID-19. The material from the prospective study consisted of cDNA or gDNA derived from T cells, B-cell-depleted T cells, or PBMCs. The samples were drawn from two sources: the first 160 participants of the ongoing ImmuneRACE study, and approximately 1,300 subjects contributed by 6 global collaborators. Subjects who had been exposed to COVID-19, were actively infected with it, or had recovered from it provided the deeply sampled blood TCRbeta repertoires that made up the dataset. Where available, HLA class I and class II types were taken from metadata supplied by the sample provider and were not determined by assay-based typing. Nearly every sample came with metadata listing a de-identified subject ID, COVID-19 status, age in years and sex. A freely available public database, intended as a resource for researchers studying the immune response to SARS-CoV-2, is where the repertoires were released. Broader findings and caveats from the paper: The amount of clinical and demographic metadata varied by source and participant and was provided uncurated.

Note on this clone: What this receptor recognizes is not known. No qualities accompany the bases; no much larger clone lies one base away.

Each collaborating institution followed its own protocols to collect whole blood in K2EDTA tubes. For TCRbeta analysis, collaborator samples were shipped as frozen whole blood, as isolated PBMCs, or as DNA extracted from either sample type. TCRbeta CDR3 regions were amplified from genomic DNA by means of the immunoSEQ Assay, a bias-controlled multiplex PCR. The paper's processing steps were these. Nucleated cell counts per sample were estimated from amplification of reference gene primers within the assay. To quantify the absolute abundance of each unique TCRbeta CDR3 rearrangement, sequence reads were collapsed and filtered. For each sample, productive Simpson clonality was calculated as the square root of Simpson's diversity index across productive rearrangements. Imported from immuneACCESS, the table was reduced by TCRdb to in-frame sequences with V and J called. These copies leave out some clones; in studies compared against another copy, an unresolved V gene accounts for under half, and the cause of the remainder is not known. The DNA was the basis for D and trimming; V, J and clone size are from that table. For this sample the table gives 150,000 to 200,000 clones, of which about 90% were detected only once. Roughly 2.6% of the sample is taken by the ten largest.

The germline V gene gives CDR1 as SQVTM and CDR2 as ANQGSEA. The CDR3, cysteine through phenylalanine, is 16 amino acids long. Kept here is only the CDR3 DNA, which spans 48 bases and is read in frame from base 1. The V end loses 0 bases and the J end loses 5 bases, and a stretch of 19 bases separates them. The chain couples TRBV29-1 to TRBJ2-5; the D gene is perhaps TRBD1, from 7 matching bases. The specimen was peripheral blood. This TCR derives from a man aged 40-49 years with active or convalescent COVID-19. DNA sequence: TGCAGCGTTGAAGAGCCGACAGGGAGGCCGTTGGAGACCCAGTACTTC. Translated, it gives CSVEEPTGRPLETQYF. Reference TRBV29-1 and TRBJ2-5 genes cover what lies past the CDR3, so the full variable domain is SAVISQKPSRDICQRGTSLTIQCQVDSQVTMMFWYRQQPGQSLTLIATANQGSEATYESGFVIDKFPISRPNLTFSTLTVSNMSPEDSSIYLCSVEEPTGRPLETQYFGPGTRLLVL.